Below, 11 T cell receptor beta chains from the same sample are listed, as sequenced in a study of blood T cell repertoires in COVID-19. Only in-frame clones appear in the TCRdb table, and some are missing; sequencing was by immunoSEQ multiplex PCR. The sample yields 160,000 or so clones, around 83% seen once. The sequencing input was peripheral blood. Receptor source: a human donor in a cohort sampled during active COVID-19.

J is TRBJ2-2 and V is TRBV4-3; TRBD1 might be the D (6 bases). The CDR3 extends over 17 amino acids. V shed 0 bases and J shed 2 bases, with 13 bases lying between them. Germline lookup yields CDR1 LGHNA and CDR2 YSLEER. The CDR3 sequence: CASSQDWGTPNTGELFF. The CDR3 DNA follows: TGCGCCAGCAGCCAAGATTGGGGGACACCTAACACCGGGGAGCTGTTTTTT.

The chain uses TRBV20-1 and TRBJ1-1; D possibly corresponds to TRBD1 (5 bases). The CDR3 is made up of 10 amino acids. Germline CDR1 is DFQATT and CDR2 is SNEGSKA (reference sequence). V lost 6 bases and J lost 10, with 12 bases in between. The CDR3 nucleotides read TGCAGTGCCCAGATGGGGGGAGCTTTCTTT. Encoded protein: CSAQMGGAFF.

This clone was counted only a few times. The chain joins TRBV3-1 (or the pseudogene TRBV3-2) to TRBJ2-7; 8 positions match TRBD2. The CDR3 runs to 17 residues. Germline CDR1 is LGHDT and CDR2 is YNNKEL (reference sequence). With V trimmed by 0 bases and J by 4 bases, 11 bases remained unmatched. CDR3 DNA: TGTGCCAGCAGCCAAGATCGGGGTAGCGGGGAGAAGTACGAGCAGTACTTC. Translation: CASSQDRGSGEKYEQYF.

V and J are TRBV6-5 and TRBJ1-1; D gene unclear. Germline loops: CDR1 MNHEY, CDR2 SVGAGI. The CDR3 is 11 amino acids. V was trimmed by 8 bases and J by 6 bases, leaving 10 bases between them. CDR3 nucleotides: TGTGCCAGCTTTTCTGGGCCTGAAGCTTTCTTT. Translating it yields CASFSGPEAFF.

The V gene is TRBV7-2, the J gene TRBJ1-2; D gene uncertain. The CDR3 sequence is 14 residues long. V was cut by 5 bases and J by 3 bases, with 13 bases left in between. Germline V gives CDR1 SGHTA, CDR2 FQGNSA. CDR3 sequence: CASSHYSPDYGYTF. The CDR3 DNA reads as TGTGCCAGCAGCCACTATAGCCCGGACTATGGCTACACCTTC.

This clone appeared a few times. This chain uses TRBV27 with TRBJ2-7; tentatively, D is TRBD1 (6 bases). Germline V CDR1 and CDR2: MNHEY, SMNVEV (reference sequence). This CDR3 spans 13 amino acids. The ends were cut back, 5 bases at V and 4 bases at J, with 12 bases in the middle. CDR3 protein: CASSPGVGYEQYF. The CDR3 DNA reads TGTGCCAGCAGTCCAGGGGTGGGATACGAGCAGTACTTC.

The J gene is TRBJ2-7, the V gene TRBV28; 9 nucleotides agree with TRBD1. CDR1 is MDHEN, CDR2 SYDVKM, per germline. The CDR3 extends over 14 amino acids. The V and J ends lost 6 bases and 0 bases, in that order; junction bases with no gene match: 3. The CDR3 DNA sequence: TGTGCCAGCAGGGGGACAGGGAGCTCCTACGAGCAGTACTTC. Protein sequence: CASRGTGSSYEQYF. The whole variable domain, filled in from reference TRBV28 and TRBJ2-7, reads DVKVTQSSRYLVKRTGEKVFLECVQDMDHENMFWYRQDPGLGLRLIYFSYDVKMKEKGDIPEGYSVSREKKERFSLILESASTNQTSMYLCASRGTGSSYEQYFGPGTRLTVT.

The chain is built from TRBV7-9 and TRBJ2-7; D may be TRBD2 (7 bases). The germline CDR1 and CDR2 sequences are SEHNR and FQNEAQ (reference sequence). Trimming took 5 bases from V and 1 from J, leaving 21 bases between them. The CDR3 contains 17 residues. DNA for the CDR3: TGTGCCAGCAGCCAGGGAGGGACACTCTTCGGATCCTACGAGCAGTACTTC. Translation: CASSQGGTLFGSYEQYF.

The chain is built from TRBV3-1 (or the pseudogene TRBV3-2) and TRBJ1-1; D perhaps matches TRBD1 (6 bases). The germline gives CDR1 LGHDT, CDR2 YNNKEL (reference sequence). The CDR3 consists of 16 residues. V lost 4 bases to trimming and J lost 2 bases, with 17 bases between them. CDR3 sequence reads: CASSPHGGRVNTEAFF. CDR3 coding DNA: TGTGCCAGCAGCCCGCATGGGGGCCGGGTAAACACTGAAGCTTTCTTT.

This chain uses TRBV11-2 with TRBJ2-1; possibly TRBD2 for D (5 bases). The CDR3 sequence is 13 residues long. The V and J ends lost 3 bases and 7 bases respectively, with 10 bases between them. Germline CDR1 and CDR2: SGHAT and FQNNGV. This CDR3 reads CASSLDLANEQFF. Written as DNA, the CDR3 is TGTGCCAGCAGCTTGGACCTAGCAAATGAGCAGTTCTTC.

The V call is TRBV29-1, the J call TRBJ2-7, with no clear D. In germline, CDR1 is SQVTM, CDR2 ANQGSEA. Trimming left V 5 bases short and J 3 bases short, with 14 bases between. This CDR3 has 13 residues. This CDR3 is CSVWCTPIYEQYF. The CDR3, as DNA: TGCAGCGTTTGGTGTACGCCTATCTACGAGCAGTACTTC.